What follows is one T cell receptor (beta chain) and its context. Its antigen is still unknown. This is likely a read error, given that the CDR3 carries no conserved phenylalanine or tryptophan at its end. The CDR3 is made up of 16 amino acids. Germline V CDR1 and CDR2: MNHEY, SMNVEV (reference sequence). V dropped 3 bases and J dropped 9; count of bases not matched to a gene: 11. The data are from a study of T cell repertoires in cytomegalovirus infection. Looking at the study overall: Both recently identified HLA-C-restricted and well-studied HLA-B-restricted CMV epitopes were used in the study. Public signatures in TCR beta pointed to CMV infection and matching HLA type. Findings and caveats of the study: Across the ex vivo response, the dominant clonotypes were HLA-C-restricted CMV-specific TCR beta clonotypes. Cumulative public TCR beta family frequency identified carriers of CMV plus the relevant HLA.

Via MiXCR, TCRdb re-called the reads, giving one row per CDR3 protein. Of approximately 730,000 distinct CDR3 sequences listed, approximately 32% were seen once; the top ten hold around 13%. The source material was cultured CD8+ T cells from PBMCs, sampled from culture after CMV antigen stimulation. The rearrangement links TRBV27 to TRBJ1-6, with 7 bases aligning to TRBD1. This clonotype was sampled from a human donor in good health (CMV status not recorded). Some clones in this sample may be carry-over from other donors' samples. DNA of the CDR3: TGTGCCAGCAGTTTCAGGGGGGATCGGCAGGGTTCACCCCTCCACTGT. Protein: CASSFRGDRQGSPLHC.